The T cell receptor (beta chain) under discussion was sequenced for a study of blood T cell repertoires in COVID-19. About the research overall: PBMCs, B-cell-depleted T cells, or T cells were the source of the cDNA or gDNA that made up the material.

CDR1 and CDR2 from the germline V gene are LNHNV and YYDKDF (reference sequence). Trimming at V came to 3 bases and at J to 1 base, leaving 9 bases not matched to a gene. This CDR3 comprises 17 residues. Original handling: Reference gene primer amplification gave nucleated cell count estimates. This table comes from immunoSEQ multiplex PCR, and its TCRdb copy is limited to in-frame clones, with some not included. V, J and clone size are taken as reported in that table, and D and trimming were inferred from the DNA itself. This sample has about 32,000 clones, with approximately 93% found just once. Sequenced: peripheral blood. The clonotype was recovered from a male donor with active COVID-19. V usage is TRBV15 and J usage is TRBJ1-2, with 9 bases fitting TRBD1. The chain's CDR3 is CATSSTTQGAHNYGYTF. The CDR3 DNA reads TGTGCCACCAGCAGCACGACACAGGGGGCTCATAACTATGGCTACACCTTC.